The 18 T cell receptor beta chains in this list originate from one sample, sequenced in a study of blood T cell repertoires in COVID-19. This table comes from immunoSEQ multiplex PCR, and its TCRdb copy is limited to in-frame clones, with some not included. There are some 120,000 clones in the sample; approximately 85% occur only once, and approximately 6.6% lies in the top ten. The sequencing input was peripheral blood. The receptor set was obtained from a man older than 75 with active or convalescent COVID-19.

The chain is built from TRBV4-1 and TRBJ2-7; 9 nucleotides line up with TRBD2. Trimming cost V 8 bases and J 2 bases; bases outside gene matches: 10. Germline-derived CDR1 and CDR2 are MGHRA and YSYEKL. This CDR3 is built from 15 residues. For the CDR3, the DNA is TGCGCCAGCCAAGCAACGGCTAGCGGGGCCTACGAGCAGTACTTC. As protein: CASQATASGAYEQYF.

CDR3 sequence: CASSLARSGNTIYF. CDR3 nucleotides: TGTGCCAGCAGCTTAGCAAGGAGTGGAAACACCATATATTTT. The chain employs TRBV7-2 and TRBJ1-3; D is unclear. Germline-derived CDR1 and CDR2 are SGHTA and FQGNSA. V lost 0 bases to trimming and J lost 3 bases, with 6 bases between them. CDR3 length equals 14 residues.

This clone is a singleton in its sample. The rearrangement joins TRBV19 to TRBJ2-1, with 8 positions matching TRBD2. Germline V gives CDR1 LNHDA, CDR2 SQIVND (reference sequence). V was clipped by 5 bases and J by 8 bases; unmatched bases: 11. CDR3 size: 15 residues. This CDR3 reads CASSPTGTRVDEQFF. CDR3 DNA: TGTGCCAGTAGTCCGACCGGGACTAGGGTCGATGAGCAGTTCTTC.

The J gene is TRBJ2-1, the V gene TRBV24-1, with 9 positions matching TRBD2. V was clipped by 3 bases and J by 7 bases; unmatched bases: 6. The germline gives CDR1 KGHDR, CDR2 SFDVKD. This CDR3 comprises 15 residues. CDR3 bases: TGTGCCACCAGTGATCCCGGGACTAGCCTTAATGAGCAGTTCTTC. It translates to CATSDPGTSLNEQFF.

V usage is TRBV27 and J usage is TRBJ1-6, with D unresolved. Trimming removed 6 bases from V and 0 bases from J, with 6 bases in between. The germline CDR1 and CDR2 sequences are MNHEY and SMNVEV (reference sequence). There are 14 residues in the CDR3. CDR3 in DNA: TGTGCCAGCAGCTTCAGCTCCTATAATTCACCCCTCCACTTT. This gives the protein CASSFSSYNSPLHF.

The gene calls are TRBV19 and TRBJ2-7; the D gene is possibly TRBD1 (5 bases). The germline CDR1 and CDR2 sequences are LNHDA and SQIVND (reference sequence). The CDR3 consists of 17 residues. Trimming cost V 1 base and J 0 bases, with 16 bases left between them. CDR3 protein: CASSIVLRLTDSYEQYF. The CDR3 DNA is TGTGCCAGTAGTATAGTGTTAAGGTTGACAGACTCCTACGAGCAGTACTTC.

This clone has just one count. The chain uses TRBV9 and TRBJ1-2; D is perhaps TRBD1 (6 bases). The length of the CDR3 is 14 residues. Germline CDR1 and CDR2: SGDLS and YYNGEE. Trimming pared 0 bases from V and 5 bases from J, leaving 11 bases between. The CDR3 DNA reads TGTGCCAGCAGCGTAGATGGGACAAAATATGGCTACACCTTC. Protein sequence: CASSVDGTKYGYTF.

The chain is built from TRBV3-1 (or the pseudogene TRBV3-2) and TRBJ2-3, with D possibly TRBD2 on 6 matching bases. V lost 2 bases to trimming and J lost 0 bases, with 18 bases between them. Germline loops: CDR1 LGHDT, CDR2 YNNKEL (reference sequence). The CDR3 runs 18 residues. CDR3 DNA sequence: TGTGCCAGCAGCCAAATCACTAAAGTGGGGGGAAGCACAGATACGCAGTATTTT. Its translation is CASSQITKVGGSTDTQYF.

The gene calls are TRBV15 and TRBJ2-5; 10 nucleotides line up with TRBD1. Trimming cost V 0 bases and J 5 bases; bases outside gene matches: 9. CDR3 length: 17 residues. Per the germline V gene, CDR1 is LNHNV and CDR2 is YYDKDF (reference sequence). CDR3 protein: CATSRDPGQGHVETQYF. DNA of the CDR3: TGTGCCACCAGCAGAGATCCGGGACAGGGGCACGTTGAGACCCAGTACTTC.

The chain recombines TRBV3-1 (or the pseudogene TRBV3-2) with TRBJ1-1; the D gene is possibly TRBD1 (5 bases). CDR3 size: 14 residues. Germline V CDR1 and CDR2: LGHDT, YNNKEL (reference sequence). Trimming left V 4 bases short and J 1 base short, with 10 bases between. This CDR3 reads CASSPGPGNTEAFF. CDR3 bases: TGTGCCAGCAGCCCAGGGCCAGGGAACACTGAAGCTTTCTTT.

V gene TRBV4-2 combines with J gene TRBJ1-5; 11 bases fit TRBD1. Trimming at V came to 0 bases and at J to 11 bases, leaving 15 bases not matched to a gene. The V gene's germline CDR1 is LGHNA and CDR2 YNFKEQ. The CDR3 sequence is 18 residues long. CDR3 nucleotides: TGTGCCAGCAGCCAAGAACCGTGGCTGGGGACAGGGGGTTCGGCCCAGCATTTT. This translates into CASSQEPWLGTGGSAQHF.

The chain couples TRBV5-1 to TRBJ1-2; 12 bases map to TRBD1. V gave up 5 bases and J gave up 6 bases; unmatched junction bases: 5. This CDR3 is built from 14 residues. CDR1 is SGHRS and CDR2 is YFSETQ in the germline V gene. In nucleotides, the CDR3 is TGCGCCAGCAGACCGGGACAGGGGGCGGATGGCTACACCTTC. Protein sequence: CASRPGQGADGYTF.

This clone was observed a few times. V gene TRBV2 combines with J gene TRBJ1-5, with 7 nucleotides matching TRBD1. The germline CDR1 and CDR2 sequences are SNHLY and FYNNEI. The ends lost 5 bases at V and 10 bases at J; junction bases unmatched: 14. This CDR3 is 15 amino acids long. The CDR3 here is CASSYAGTVTSPQHF. The CDR3 region has the DNA TGTGCCAGCAGTTATGCCGGGACAGTGACTTCTCCCCAGCATTTT. The variable domain in full, completed from reference TRBV2 and TRBJ1-5, reads EPEVTQTPSHQVTQMGQEVILRCVPISNHLYFYWYRQILGQKVEFLVSFYNNEISEKSEIFDDQFSVERPDGSNFTLKIRSTKLEDSAMYFCASSYAGTVTSPQHFGDGTRLSIL.

Only one count was recorded for this clone. The rearrangement uses TRBV19 and TRBJ1-5; maybe TRBD1 (5 bases). Trimming cost V 6 bases and J 3 bases, with 24 bases left between them. The germline V gene encodes CDR1 LNHDA and CDR2 SQIVND (reference sequence). CDR3 length: 18 amino acids. The CDR3 bases are TGTGCCAGTAGGAGGACGGGCAGGGAACTTGGGAACAATCAGCCCCAGCATTTT. It encodes CASRRTGRELGNNQPQHF.

This clone was recorded only once. The V and J genes are TRBV4-1 and TRBJ1-1; 8 bases align to TRBD1. The ends lost 3 bases at V and 11 bases at J; junction bases unmatched: 8. The germline V gene encodes CDR1 MGHRA and CDR2 YSYEKL. This CDR3 spans 13 amino acids. The CDR3 loop reads CASSQGQDTGAFF. The CDR3 coding sequence is TGCGCCAGCAGCCAGGGACAGGACACCGGGGCTTTCTTT.

The rearrangement joins TRBV18 to TRBJ2-1, with D maybe TRBD1 (5 bases). Germline lookup yields CDR1 KGHSH and CDR2 LQKENI. The length of the CDR3 is 15 residues. The germline V and J ends were trimmed by 2 bases and 5 bases, with 13 bases remaining between them. The CDR3 region is CASSPGADLNNEQFF. In nucleotides, the CDR3 is TGTGCCAGCTCACCAGGGGCAGACCTAAACAATGAGCAGTTCTTC.

This clone showed up just once. This sequence joins TRBV7-2 and TRBJ2-6; D may be TRBD2 (7 bases). Germline values: CDR1 SGHTA, CDR2 FQGNSA. The V gene lost 5 bases and the J gene lost 2 bases, with 13 bases spanning the gap. The CDR3 contains 16 residues. Here the CDR3 reads CASSPRGAAGANVLTF. CDR3 nucleotides: TGTGCCAGCAGCCCACGGGGGGCGGCTGGGGCCAACGTCCTGACTTTC.

The chain recombines TRBV2 with TRBJ2-3; no firm D call. The germline V and J ends were trimmed by 3 bases and 3 bases, with 7 bases remaining between them. Per germline, CDR1 SNHLY and CDR2 FYNNEI. The CDR3 has 13 residues. The CDR3 spells CASSEIGTDTQYF. The CDR3 DNA reads as TGTGCCAGCAGTGAGATCGGGACAGATACGCAGTATTTT.